The 3 T cell receptor beta chains below were found in one sample sequenced in a study of cytomegalovirus exposure and HLA in healthy donors. The PCR ran on 60 Vbeta and 13 Jbeta primers. TCRdb's copy holds only in-frame clones and misses some; the assay was immunoSEQ multiplex PCR. This sample has 200,000 to 300,000 clones, with roughly 80% found just once. The specimen sequenced was PBMCs. The receptors shown here come from a woman aged 40 to 50 in good health and CMV-seropositive.

The rearrangement joins TRBV29-1 to TRBJ2-4, with 8 bases identical to TRBD1. Germline V lookup: CDR1 SQVTM, CDR2 ANQGSEA. The CDR3 contains 15 residues. J gave up 6 bases and V 3 bases, and 10 bases lay outside the gene matches. The CDR3 loop reads CSVDKGTTGVNIQYF. In DNA form, the CDR3 reads TGCAGCGTTGACAAAGGAACGACAGGGGTAAACATTCAGTACTTC.

The chain has TRBV10-3 and TRBJ2-7; possible D gene TRBD2, 5 bases. The germline V gene has CDR1 ENHRY and CDR2 SYGVKD. This CDR3 region has 14 residues. V shed 4 bases and J shed 0 bases, with 10 bases lying between them. The CDR3 region is CAISVGGGSYEQYF. The CDR3 coding sequence is TGTGCCATCAGTGTGGGTGGAGGCTCCTACGAGCAGTACTTC.

This rearrangement joins TRBV2 to TRBJ1-6; perhaps TRBD1 as D (6 bases). The ends were cut back, 5 bases at V and 9 bases at J, with 14 bases in the middle. The CDR3 is 14 amino acids. Germline loops: CDR1 SNHLY, CDR2 FYNNEI. CDR3 residues: CASSIQGITSPLHF. CDR3 bases: TGTGCCAGCAGTATACAGGGCATTACTTCACCCCTCCACTTT.